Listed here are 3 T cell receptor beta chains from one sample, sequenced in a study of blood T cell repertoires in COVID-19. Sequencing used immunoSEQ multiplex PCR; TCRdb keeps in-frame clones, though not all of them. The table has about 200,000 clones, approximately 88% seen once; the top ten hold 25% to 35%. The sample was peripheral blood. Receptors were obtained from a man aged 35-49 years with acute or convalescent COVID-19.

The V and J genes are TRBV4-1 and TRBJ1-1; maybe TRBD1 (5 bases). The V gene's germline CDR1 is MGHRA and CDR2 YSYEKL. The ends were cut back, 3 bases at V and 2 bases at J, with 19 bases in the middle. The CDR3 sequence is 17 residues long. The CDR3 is CASSQRSRARANTEAFF. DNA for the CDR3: TGCGCCAGCAGCCAGAGAAGTCGGGCCAGGGCAAACACTGAAGCTTTCTTT.

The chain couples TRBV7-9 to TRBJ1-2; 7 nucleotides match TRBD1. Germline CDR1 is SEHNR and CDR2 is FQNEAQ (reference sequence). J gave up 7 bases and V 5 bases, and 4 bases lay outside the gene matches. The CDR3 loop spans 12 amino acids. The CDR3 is CASSRDSVGYTF. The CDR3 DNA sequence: TGTGCCAGCAGCCGGGACAGTGTTGGCTACACCTTC.

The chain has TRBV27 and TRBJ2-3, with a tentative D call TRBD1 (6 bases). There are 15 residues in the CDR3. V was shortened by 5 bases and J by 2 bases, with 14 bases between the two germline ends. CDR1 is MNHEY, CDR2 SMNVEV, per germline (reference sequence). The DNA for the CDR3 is TGTGCCAGCAGTCGTACAGGGACCCACACAGATACGCAGTATTTT. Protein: CASSRTGTHTDTQYF.